Given below is one T cell receptor beta chain in context. The clone's antigen remains unknown. Base qualities were left out, and no much larger clone turns up one base away. The data were obtained in a study of blood T cell repertoires in COVID-19 (dated by TCRdb to 2018 to 2020). Background for the entire study: Collaborator samples came from the United States, Italy and Spain and covered acute and convalescent phases of COVID-19. The material from the prospective study consisted of cDNA or gDNA derived from T cells, B-cell-depleted T cells, or PBMCs. Subjects who had been exposed to COVID-19, were actively infected with it, or had recovered from it provided the deeply sampled blood TCRbeta repertoires that made up the dataset. The repertoires were made available in a free public database intended to serve as a resource for research on the immune response to SARS-CoV-2. Samples were obtained from the ongoing ImmuneRACE study (first 160 participants) and from over 1,000 subjects provided by 6 global collaborators. Nearly every sample came with metadata listing a de-identified subject ID, COVID-19 status, age in years and sex. Where available, HLA class I and class II types were taken from metadata supplied by the sample provider and were not determined by assay-based typing. Results and caveats for the whole study, not just this receptor: How much clinical and demographic metadata was included differed by source and by participant, and the metadata was provided uncurated.

TCRbeta CDR3 regions were amplified from genomic DNA by means of the immunoSEQ Assay, a bias-controlled multiplex PCR. Concerning the study's data processing: Within the assay, amplification of reference gene primers was used to estimate how many nucleated cells each sample contained. To quantify the absolute abundance of each unique TCRbeta CDR3 rearrangement, sequence reads were collapsed and filtered. For each sample, productive Simpson clonality was calculated as the square root of Simpson's diversity index across productive rearrangements. Imported from immuneACCESS, the table was reduced by TCRdb to in-frame sequences with V and J called. These copies leave out some clones; in studies compared against another copy, an unresolved V gene accounts for under half, and the cause of the remainder is not known. Clonal size and the V and J genes are those of that table, whereas D and trimming came from the DNA. Within this sample are tens of thousands of clones, with around three quarters of them counted one time only. The ten biggest clones cover around 28% of the sample.

Collaborating institutions collected whole blood in K2EDTA tubes following their own protocols. For TCRbeta analysis, collaborators shipped samples as frozen whole blood, isolated PBMCs, or DNA extracted from either of those sample types. V lost 6 bases and J lost 0 bases; the stretch between them is 15 bases long. CDR3 length: 17 amino acids, cysteine to phenylalanine. Only the CDR3 region is kept as DNA, spanning 51 bases read in frame from base 1. As encoded in the germline V gene, CDR1 is LGHNA while CDR2 is YSLEER. The sequenced material came from peripheral blood. This sequence originates from an elderly woman with active or convalescent COVID-19. This receptor chain uses TRBV4-3 and TRBJ1-6; the D gene cannot be resolved reliably. The CDR3 here reads CASRPPLSSSYNSPLHF. In nucleotides, the sequence is TGCGCCAGCAGACCCCCATTGAGTAGCTCCTATAATTCACCCCTCCACTTT.